This TCR beta chain was identified during a study of OX40 agonist ivuxolimab in advanced cancers. Germline assignment: CDR1 SGHTA and CDR2 FQGNSA. The CDR3 is 15 residues long. Trimming shortened V by 4 bases and J by 0 bases, and 10 bases separated the two germline ends. TCRdb keeps only in-frame clones here, not all; method: immunoSEQ multiplex PCR. The table records some 97,000 clones, under 95% of them present only once. The chain is built from TRBV7-2 and TRBJ2-4; TRBD2 is a possible D gene (6 bases). The starting material was CD4+ or CD8+ T cells sorted from blood, obtained in a trial of the OX40 agonist ivuxolimab. The clonotype originates from an adult with an advanced solid tumor such as melanoma, head and neck, liver or kidney cancer. The chain's CDR3 is CASSSKAGAKNIQYF. The CDR3 nucleotides read TGTGCCAGCAGCTCAAAAGCGGGAGCCAAAAACATTCAGTACTTC.